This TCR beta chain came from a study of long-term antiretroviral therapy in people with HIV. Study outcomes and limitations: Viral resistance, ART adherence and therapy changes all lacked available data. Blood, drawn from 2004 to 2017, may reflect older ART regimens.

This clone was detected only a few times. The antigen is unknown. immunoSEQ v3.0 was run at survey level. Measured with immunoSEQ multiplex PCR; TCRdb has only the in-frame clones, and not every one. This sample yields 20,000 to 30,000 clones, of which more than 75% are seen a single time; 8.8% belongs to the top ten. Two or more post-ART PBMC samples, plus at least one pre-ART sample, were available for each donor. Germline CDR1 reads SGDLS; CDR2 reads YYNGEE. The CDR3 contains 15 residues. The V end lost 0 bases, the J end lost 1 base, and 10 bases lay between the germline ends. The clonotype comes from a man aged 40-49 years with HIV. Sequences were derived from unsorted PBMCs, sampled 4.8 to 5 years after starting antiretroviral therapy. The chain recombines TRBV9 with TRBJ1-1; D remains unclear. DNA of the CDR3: TGTGCCAGCAGCGTAGAGGGAGGGAAGAACACTGAAGCTTTCTTT. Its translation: CASSVEGGKNTEAFF.